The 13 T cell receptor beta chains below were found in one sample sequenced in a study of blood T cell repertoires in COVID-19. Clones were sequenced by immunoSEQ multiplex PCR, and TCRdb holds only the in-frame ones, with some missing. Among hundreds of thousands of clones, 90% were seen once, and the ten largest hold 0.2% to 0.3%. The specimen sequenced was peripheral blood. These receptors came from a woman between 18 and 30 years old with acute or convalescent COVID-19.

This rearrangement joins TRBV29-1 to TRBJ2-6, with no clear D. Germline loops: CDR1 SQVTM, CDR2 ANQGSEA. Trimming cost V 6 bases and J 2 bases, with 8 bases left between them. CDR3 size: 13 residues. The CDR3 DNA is TGCAGCGTCTGTATTACTGGGGCCAACGTCCTGACTTTC. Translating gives CSVCITGANVLTF. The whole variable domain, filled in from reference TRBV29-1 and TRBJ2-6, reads SAVISQKPSRDICQRGTSLTIQCQVDSQVTMMFWYRQQPGQSLTLIATANQGSEATYESGFVIDKFPISRPNLTFSTLTVSNMSPEDSSIYLCSVCITGANVLTFGAGSRLTVL.

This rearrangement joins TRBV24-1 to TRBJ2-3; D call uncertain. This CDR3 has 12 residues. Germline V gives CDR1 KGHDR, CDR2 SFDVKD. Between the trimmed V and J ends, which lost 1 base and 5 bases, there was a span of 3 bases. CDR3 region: CATSDFRDTQYF. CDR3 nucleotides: TGTGCCACCAGTGATTTCAGAGATACGCAGTATTTT.

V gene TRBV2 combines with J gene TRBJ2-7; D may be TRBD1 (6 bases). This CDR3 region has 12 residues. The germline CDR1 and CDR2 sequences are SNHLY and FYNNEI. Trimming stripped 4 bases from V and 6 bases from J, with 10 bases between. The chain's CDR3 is CASSAGAGEQYF. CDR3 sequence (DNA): TGTGCCAGCAGTGCAGGGGCAGGCGAGCAGTACTTC.

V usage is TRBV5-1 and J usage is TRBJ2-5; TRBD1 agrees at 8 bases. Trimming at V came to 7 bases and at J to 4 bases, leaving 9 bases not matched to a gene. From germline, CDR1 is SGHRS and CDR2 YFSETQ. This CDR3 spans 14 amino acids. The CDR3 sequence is CASPSPGGGETQYF. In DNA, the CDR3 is TGCGCCAGCCCTAGTCCAGGGGGCGGAGAGACCCAGTACTTC. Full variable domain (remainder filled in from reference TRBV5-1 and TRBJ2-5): KAGVTQTPRYLIKTRGQQVTLSCSPISGHRSVSWYQQTPGQGLQFLFEYFSETQRNKGNFPGRFSGRQFSNSRSEMNVSTLELGDSALYLCASPSPGGGETQYFGPGTRLLVL.

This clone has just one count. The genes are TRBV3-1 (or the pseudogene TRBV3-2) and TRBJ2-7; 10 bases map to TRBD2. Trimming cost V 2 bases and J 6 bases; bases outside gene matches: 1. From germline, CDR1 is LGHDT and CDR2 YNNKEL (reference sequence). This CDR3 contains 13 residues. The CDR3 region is CASSQLAGVEQYF. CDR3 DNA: TGTGCCAGCAGCCAACTAGCGGGGGTCGAGCAGTACTTC.

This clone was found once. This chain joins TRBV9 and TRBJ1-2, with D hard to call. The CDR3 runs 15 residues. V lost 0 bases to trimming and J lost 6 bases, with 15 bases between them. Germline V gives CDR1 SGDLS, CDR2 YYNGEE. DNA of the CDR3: TGTGCCAGCAGCGTAGACGGGGAGCCTTACAATGGCTACACCTTC. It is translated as CASSVDGEPYNGYTF.

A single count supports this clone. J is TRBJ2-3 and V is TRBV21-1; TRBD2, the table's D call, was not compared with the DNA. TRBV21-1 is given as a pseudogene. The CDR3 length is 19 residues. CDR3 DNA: TGTGCCAGCAGTCCCACGTTGGGGCGGGGCCCAATCAGGGCAGATACGCAGTATTTT. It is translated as CASSPTLGRGPIRADTQYF.

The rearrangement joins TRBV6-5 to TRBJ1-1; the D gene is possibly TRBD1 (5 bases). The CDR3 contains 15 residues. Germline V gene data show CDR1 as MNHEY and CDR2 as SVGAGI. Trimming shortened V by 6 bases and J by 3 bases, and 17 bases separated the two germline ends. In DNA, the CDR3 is TGTGCCAGCAGACAAACAGGTGGGGCGTACACTGAAGCTTTCTTT. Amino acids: CASRQTGGAYTEAFF.

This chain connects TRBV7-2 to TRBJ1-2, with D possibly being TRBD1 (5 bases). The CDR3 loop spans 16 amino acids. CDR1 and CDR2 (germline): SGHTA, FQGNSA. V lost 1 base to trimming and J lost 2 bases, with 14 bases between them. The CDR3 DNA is TGTGCCAGCAGCTTAGTCCGACAGCCACTGAACTATGGCTACACCTTC. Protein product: CASSLVRQPLNYGYTF.

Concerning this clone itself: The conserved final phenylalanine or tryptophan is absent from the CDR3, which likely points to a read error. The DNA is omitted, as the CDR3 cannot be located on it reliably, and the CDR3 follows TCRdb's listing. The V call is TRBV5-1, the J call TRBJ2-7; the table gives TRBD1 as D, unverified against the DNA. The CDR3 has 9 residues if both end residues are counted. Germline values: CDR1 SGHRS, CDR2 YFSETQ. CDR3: CASSPDVGA.

The chain's CDR3 is CASSLVTESDYGYTF. The CDR3 nucleotides are TGTGCCAGCAGCTTAGTGACAGAGTCAGACTATGGCTACACCTTC. This chain connects TRBV7-7 to TRBJ1-2; D may be TRBD1 (5 bases). Trimming stripped 1 base from V and 3 bases from J, with 12 bases between. The CDR3 contains 15 residues. Per the germline V gene, CDR1 is SSHAT and CDR2 is FNYEAQ (reference sequence).

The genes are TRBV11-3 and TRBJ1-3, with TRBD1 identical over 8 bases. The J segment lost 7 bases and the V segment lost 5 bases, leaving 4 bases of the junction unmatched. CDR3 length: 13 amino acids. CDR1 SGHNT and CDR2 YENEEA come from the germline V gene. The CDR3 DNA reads TGTGCCAGCAGCCCAAACAGGGGGAACACCATATATTTT. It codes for CASSPNRGNTIYF.

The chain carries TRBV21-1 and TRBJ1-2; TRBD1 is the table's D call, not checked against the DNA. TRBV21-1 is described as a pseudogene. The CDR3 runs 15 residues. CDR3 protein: CASSVPGYPNYGYTF. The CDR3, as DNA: TGTGCCAGCAGCGTACCAGGATACCCTAACTATGGCTACACCTTC.